Below are 27 T cell receptor beta chains sequenced from a single sample in a study of blood T cell repertoires in COVID-19. Some clones are missing from TCRdb's copy, which holds only in-frame ones; the method was immunoSEQ multiplex PCR. The repertoire has over 100,000 clones, around 78% of them found once; the top ten carry about 18%. Sequencing was done on a sample of peripheral blood. These TCRs come from a woman aged 55-70 years with acute or convalescent COVID-19.

This chain links TRBV6-5 with TRBJ2-1; D remains unclear. This CDR3 contains 11 residues. V was trimmed by 5 bases and J by 8 bases, leaving 7 bases between them. Germline V gene lookup returns CDR1 MNHEY and CDR2 SVGAGI. This CDR3 is CASSIIDEQFF. CDR3 in DNA: TGTGCCAGCAGTATTATAGATGAGCAGTTCTTC.

V usage is TRBV19 and J usage is TRBJ1-2; TRBD1 agrees at 8 bases. Trimming at V came to 3 bases and at J to 3 bases, leaving 6 bases not matched to a gene. The germline V gene encodes CDR1 LNHDA and CDR2 SQIVND (reference sequence). The length of the CDR3 is 15 residues. The CDR3 coding sequence is TGTGCCAGTAGTATCGGGACAGGAACCTACTATGGCTACACCTTC. It codes for CASSIGTGTYYGYTF. Together with reference TRBV19 and TRBJ1-2, the CDR3 gives the full variable domain: DGGITQSPKYLFRKEGQNVTLSCEQNLNHDAMYWYRQDPGQGLRLIYYSQIVNDFQKGDIAEGYSVSREKKESFPLTVTSAQKNPTAFYLCASSIGTGTYYGYTFGSGTRLTVV.

The chain has TRBV30 and TRBJ2-7, with TRBD2 identical over 12 bases. The length of the CDR3 is 17 residues. V lost 1 base and J lost 5; bases outside the gene matches: 12. Germline values: CDR1 GTSNPN, CDR2 SVGIG (reference sequence). The CDR3 DNA sequence: TGTGCCTGGAGTGGGGGTTCTAGCGGGAGGGCCAAAGACGAGCAGTACTTC. Its translation is CAWSGGSSGRAKDEQYF.

This chain links TRBV5-6 with TRBJ2-7; 7 bases map to TRBD2. The V and J ends lost 2 bases and 7 bases, in that order; junction bases with no gene match: 9. The V gene's germline CDR1 is SGHDT and CDR2 YYEEEE. The CDR3 runs to 14 residues. For the CDR3, the DNA is TGTGCCAGCAGCTTCCGCAGGGAGGGACGGGAGCAGTACTTC. It yields the protein CASSFRREGREQYF. The full variable domain, its missing parts supplied by reference TRBV5-6 and TRBJ2-7, is DAGVTQSPTHLIKTRGQQVTLRCSPKSGHDTVSWYQQALGQGPQFIFQYYEEEERQRGNFPDRFSGHQFPNYSSELNVNALLLGDSALYLCASSFRREGREQYFGPGTRLTVT.

This sequence joins TRBV7-9 and TRBJ2-3; 9 nucleotides match TRBD2. V lost 6 bases and J lost 4; bases outside the gene matches: 5. CDR1 is SEHNR and CDR2 is FQNEAQ in the germline V gene (reference sequence). The length of the CDR3 is 14 residues. The CDR3 DNA reads as TGTGCCAGCAGTTCTAGCGGGGCCTCAGATACGCAGTATTTT. Its protein is CASSSSGASDTQYF.

This rearrangement joins TRBV11-2 to TRBJ2-2, with unresolved D. Between the trimmed V and J ends, which lost 6 bases and 5 bases, there was a span of 10 bases. Germline CDR1 and CDR2: SGHAT and FQNNGV. This CDR3 has 13 amino acids. The CDR3 loop reads CASSQASTGELFF. CDR3 sequence (DNA): TGTGCCAGCAGTCAAGCCTCTACCGGGGAGCTGTTTTTT.

The J gene is TRBJ1-1, the V gene TRBV7-2, with D uncertain. Trimming stripped 5 bases from V and 1 base from J, with 8 bases between. Per germline, CDR1 SGHTA and CDR2 FQGNSA. This CDR3 is 13 amino acids long. CDR3 loop: CASSPDWNTEAFF. The CDR3 coding sequence is TGTGCCAGCAGCCCGGACTGGAACACTGAAGCTTTCTTT.

In this sample, this clone turned up a few times. V usage is TRBV9 and J usage is TRBJ2-1; TRBD2 is a possible D gene (6 bases). With 4 bases removed from V and 4 bases from J, the gap between germline ends came to 15 bases. The CDR3 sequence is 15 residues long. Germline V gives CDR1 SGDLS, CDR2 YYNGEE. CDR3 bases: TGTGCCAGCAGCACTCGGAGTGGAGGGTACAATGAGCAGTTCTTC. Protein product: CASSTRSGGYNEQFF.

This CDR3 is CASNKDPRGYNEQFF. DNA for the CDR3: TGTGCCAGTAATAAGGATCCTCGGGGTTACAATGAGCAGTTCTTC. The V gene is TRBV19, the J gene TRBJ2-1, with D possibly matching TRBD2 (5 bases). The CDR3 loop spans 15 amino acids. Germline values: CDR1 LNHDA, CDR2 SQIVND (reference sequence). The V and J ends lost 7 bases and 4 bases respectively, with 17 bases between them.

The chain uses TRBV5-6 and TRBJ1-1; D remains ambiguous. V lost 0 bases to trimming and J lost 4 bases, with 10 bases between them. The germline CDR1 and CDR2 sequences are SGHDT and YYEEEE. The CDR3 sequence is 14 residues long. CDR3 bases: TGTGCCAGCAGCTTGGTTGGCCCAGGCACTGAAGCTTTCTTT. This sequence encodes CASSLVGPGTEAFF.

This chain connects TRBV10-2 to TRBJ1-1; D is unresolved. CDR3 length: 12 amino acids. Per the germline V gene, CDR1 is WSHSY and CDR2 is SAAADI. Between the trimmed V and J ends, which lost 6 bases and 3 bases, there was a span of 8 bases. CDR3 DNA sequence: TGCGCCAGCAGATTGGGAGACACTGAAGCTTTCTTT. Translation gives CASRLGDTEAFF.

The rearrangement uses TRBV11-3 and TRBJ2-1; D gene unclear. Trimming pared 0 bases from V and 7 bases from J, leaving 4 bases between. CDR1 SGHNT and CDR2 YENEEA come from the germline V gene. This CDR3 has 12 amino acids. DNA of the CDR3: TGTGCCAGCAGCTTAGATAGTAATGAGCAGTTCTTC. It translates to CASSLDSNEQFF.

By share of the sample, this clone is medium-sized. The J gene is TRBJ1-2, the V gene TRBV5-8; weak D call: TRBD1 (5 bases). CDR3 length: 12 residues. The germline V and J ends were trimmed by 10 bases and 5 bases, with 15 bases remaining between them. Germline values: CDR1 SGHTS, CDR2 YDEGEE. This CDR3 reads CAAIGDGYGYTF. In DNA form, the CDR3 reads TGTGCCGCAATAGGGGATGGATATGGCTACACCTTC.

The J gene is TRBJ1-1, the V gene TRBV28; D is possibly TRBD1 (5 bases). This CDR3 region has 11 residues. V was cut by 8 bases and J by 11 bases, with 15 bases left in between. CDR1 is MDHEN and CDR2 is SYDVKM in the germline V gene. The CDR3 reads CASRTGGKAFF. The CDR3 DNA reads as TGTGCCAGCCGGACGGGGGGAAAGGCTTTCTTT.

This clone was observed a single time. This chain connects TRBV12-2 to TRBJ2-1; the listed D gene, TRBD2, was not tested against the DNA. TRBV12-2 is a known pseudogene. The CDR3 sequence is 15 residues long. The CDR3 bases are TGTGCAAGTCGCTTACCTCCGAACTTCTCCAATGAGCAGTTCTTC. This sequence encodes CASRLPPNFSNEQFF.

This chain uses TRBV19 with TRBJ2-7; D remains unclear. There are 14 residues in the CDR3. Germline loops: CDR1 LNHDA, CDR2 SQIVND (reference sequence). The V and J ends lost 4 bases and 2 bases respectively, with 12 bases between them. The CDR3 DNA is TGTGCCAGTAGTACCGGGTTTGACCCCTACGAGCAGTACTTC. Its translation: CASSTGFDPYEQYF.

This clone has only a few counts. The chain is built from TRBV7-9 and TRBJ2-2, with D tentatively TRBD2 (6 bases). V was pared by 11 bases and J by 7 bases, with 26 bases between. CDR1 and CDR2 (germline): SEHNR, FQNEAQ (reference sequence). The CDR3 is 16 amino acids. CDR3 protein: CAAPPLDPSGDGELFF. DNA of the CDR3: TGTGCCGCCCCGCCTCTGGACCCATCGGGGGACGGGGAGCTGTTTTTT.

This chain links TRBV28 with TRBJ2-1; no clear D gene. There are 16 residues in the CDR3. V shed 7 bases and J shed 0 bases, with 16 bases lying between them. Germline V gene sequence: CDR1 MDHEN, CDR2 SYDVKM. CDR3 protein: CASTLPGWSSYNEQFF. The CDR3 nucleotides are TGTGCCAGCACCCTCCCCGGGTGGAGCTCCTACAATGAGCAGTTCTTC. Together with reference TRBV28 and TRBJ2-1, the CDR3 gives the full variable domain: DVKVTQSSRYLVKRTGEKVFLECVQDMDHENMFWYRQDPGLGLRLIYFSYDVKMKEKGDIPEGYSVSREKKERFSLILESASTNQTSMYLCASTLPGWSSYNEQFFGPGTRLTVL.

This chain uses TRBV6-5 with TRBJ1-1, with D perhaps TRBD1 (5 bases). Trimming cost V 8 bases and J 8 bases, with 9 bases left between them. This CDR3 region has 10 residues. From germline, CDR1 is MNHEY and CDR2 SVGAGI. CDR3 amino acids: CASGAPEAFF. For the CDR3, the DNA is TGTGCCAGCGGGGCACCAGAAGCTTTCTTT.

The V call is TRBV7-3, the J call TRBJ2-7; TRBD2 aligns across 7 bases. CDR3 length: 13 amino acids. The J segment lost 2 bases and the V segment lost 5 bases, leaving 3 bases of the junction unmatched. Germline CDR1 and CDR2: SGHTA and FQGTGA. The CDR3 loop is CASSAGTTYEQYF. CDR3 bases: TGTGCCAGCAGCGCCGGGACTACCTACGAGCAGTACTTC.

V is TRBV2 and J is TRBJ1-1; D call uncertain. Germline V gene lookup returns CDR1 SNHLY and CDR2 FYNNEI. Trimming removed 1 base from V and 11 bases from J, with 11 bases in between. The CDR3 contains 12 residues. The CDR3 nucleotides read TGTGCCAGCAGTGAAGGCGCCGGAGGGGCTTTCTTT. Amino acids: CASSEGAGGAFF.

This clone turned up a few times. The rearrangement uses TRBV6-5 and TRBJ1-1, with 7 positions matching TRBD1. V shed 2 bases and J 0 bases; nucleotides not matched to a gene: 0. Germline V gives CDR1 MNHEY, CDR2 SVGAGI. The CDR3 totals 14 residues. The CDR3 DNA follows: TGTGCCAGCAGTTACGGGACAGTGAACACTGAAGCTTTCTTT. It is translated as CASSYGTVNTEAFF.

The genes are TRBV29-1 and TRBJ2-5, with D uncertain. Germline V lookup: CDR1 SQVTM, CDR2 ANQGSEA. The CDR3 length is 12 residues. Trimming pared 5 bases from V and 0 bases from J, leaving 7 bases between. CDR3 residues: CSVPLYQETQYF. CDR3 DNA sequence: TGCAGCGTTCCTCTATACCAAGAGACCCAGTACTTC.

V usage is TRBV5-1 and J usage is TRBJ1-2; 10 bases are shared with TRBD1. This CDR3 has 16 amino acids. Germline CDR1 is SGHRS and CDR2 is YFSETQ. Trimming cost V 4 bases and J 4 bases; bases outside gene matches: 10. CDR3 sequence (DNA): TGCGCCAGCAGCCCCGGGACAGGGGTGCAGGGCTATGGCTACACCTTC. The encoded protein is CASSPGTGVQGYGYTF.

V usage is TRBV14 and J usage is TRBJ2-7, with 10 bases lining up with TRBD1. Unmatched junction bases numbered 5, after V lost 4 bases and J lost 5 bases. Per germline, CDR1 SGHDN and CDR2 FVKESK. The CDR3 consists of 14 residues. CDR3 sequence: CASSPLGTGDEQYF. For the CDR3, the DNA is TGTGCCAGCAGCCCGTTAGGGACAGGGGACGAGCAGTACTTC.

This sequence joins TRBV27 and TRBJ1-1; TRBD1 matches at 8 bases. V dropped 6 bases and J dropped 7; count of bases not matched to a gene: 13. CDR1 is MNHEY and CDR2 is SMNVEV in the germline V gene (reference sequence). This CDR3 comprises 15 residues. CDR3 protein: CASSRDRRGGGEAFF. In nucleotides, the CDR3 is TGTGCCAGCAGCCGGGACAGGCGGGGAGGTGGTGAAGCTTTCTTT.

The rearrangement uses TRBV18 and TRBJ1-4, with D possibly matching TRBD1 (5 bases). CDR1 KGHSH and CDR2 LQKENI come from the germline V gene. The V end lost 6 bases, the J end lost 0 bases, and 8 bases lay between the germline ends. CDR3 length: 14 amino acids. The CDR3 spells CASSQTATNEKLFF. In nucleotides, the CDR3 is TGTGCCAGCTCGCAGACAGCAACTAATGAAAAACTGTTTTTT.